Below, 12 T cell receptor beta chains from the same sample are listed, as sequenced in a study of human T cells and chemical hapten exposure. The time point here: patch test 1, 2 weeks after DPC sensitization. Treatment given: therapeutic diphenylcyclopropenone sensitization with weekly scalp DPC. TCRdb processed the RACE reads anew with MiXCR; each CDR3 protein has one entry. The sample holds around 77,000 distinct CDR3 sequences, approximately 9.4% seen once. Sequenced here: whole blood, sampled in connection with sensitization to the hapten diphenylcyclopropenone (DPC). These receptors all stem from a woman between 40 and 55 years old with alopecia areata. Some clones in this sample may be carry-over from other donors' samples.

The V call is TRBV11-2, the J call TRBJ1-1; possibly TRBD1 for D (5 bases). Deletions cut 11 bases from V and 5 bases from J, with 18 bases between. The V gene's germline CDR1 is SGHAT and CDR2 FQNNGV. The CDR3 sequence is 13 residues long. CDR3 residues: CAGNPTGGTEAFF. CDR3 DNA: TGTGCCGGCAACCCAACCGGGGGGACTGAAGCTTTCTTT. The full variable domain, in which reference TRBV11-2 and TRBJ1-1 provide the parts outside the CDR3, is EAGVAQSPRYKIIEKRQSVAFWCNPISGHATLYWYQQILGQGPKLLIQFQNNGVVDDSQLPKDRFSAERLKGVDSTLKIQPAKLEDSAVYLCAGNPTGGTEAFFGQGTRLTVV.

This clonotype was observed many times. V is TRBV27 and J is TRBJ2-5, with 10 positions matching TRBD2. The CDR3 extends over 17 amino acids. Germline CDR1 is MNHEY and CDR2 is SMNVEV (reference sequence). J was trimmed by 4 bases and V by 1 base; bases with no gene match: 9. The CDR3 loop reads CASSLFPAGGPGETQYF. CDR3 bases: TGTGCCAGCAGTTTATTCCCAGCGGGGGGGCCGGGAGAGACCCAGTACTTC.

In this sample, this clonotype turned up once. This may arise from a read error, as a much more abundant clone is one base away. The rearrangement links TRBV12-3 or TRBV12-4 to TRBJ1-2; 7 bases map to TRBD1. The CDR3 contains 15 residues. V dropped 7 bases and J dropped 5; count of bases not matched to a gene: 13. CDR3: CASTLTRQGVYGYTF. The CDR3, as DNA: TGTGCCAGCACGCTCACAAGACAGGGTGTTTATGGCTACACCTTC.

This clonotype has just a few counts. The J gene is TRBJ1-1, the V gene TRBV3-1; no clear D gene. This CDR3 comprises 12 residues. V lost 2 bases and J lost 4, with 5 bases in between. CDR1 and CDR2 (germline): LGHDT, YNNKEL (reference sequence). CDR3 nucleotide sequence: TGTGCCAGCAGCCAAATCGCCACTGAAGCTTTCTTT. Amino acid sequence: CASSQIATEAFF.

The rearrangement links TRBV27 to TRBJ1-6; no clear D gene. The germline V and J ends were trimmed by 3 bases and 1 base, with 10 bases remaining between them. CDR3 length: 16 residues. Germline V gene lookup returns CDR1 MNHEY and CDR2 SMNVEV (reference sequence). The CDR3 spells CASSFIGESYNSPLHF. The DNA of the CDR3 is TGTGCCAGCAGTTTTATCGGGGAATCCTATAATTCACCCCTCCACTTT.

This clonotype appeared many times. This chain connects TRBV5-5 to TRBJ1-1; no definite D call. The CDR3 runs to 15 residues. The V gene's germline CDR1 is SGHKS and CDR2 YYEKEE (reference sequence). V lost 1 base and J lost 4, with 14 bases in between. This CDR3 reads CASSLNNMMTTEAFF. CDR3 in DNA: TGTGCCAGCAGCTTGAATAACATGATGACCACTGAAGCTTTCTTT. The variable domain in full, completed from reference TRBV5-5 and TRBJ1-1, reads DAGVTQSPTHLIKTRGQQVTLRCSPISGHKSVSWYQQVLGQGPQFIFQYYEKEERGRGNFPDRFSARQFPNYSSELNVNALLLGDSALYLCASSLNNMMTTEAFFGQGTRLTVV.

The rearrangement uses TRBV6-1 and TRBJ2-4, with 14 positions matching TRBD2. The J segment lost 1 base and the V segment lost 0 bases, leaving 8 bases of the junction unmatched. The germline V gene has CDR1 MNHNS and CDR2 SASEGT. The length of the CDR3 is 20 residues. CDR3 coding DNA: TGTGCCAGCAGTGAAGCGCGGGGACTAGCGGGGGTTGGGGCCAAAAACATTCAGTACTTC. As protein: CASSEARGLAGVGAKNIQYF.

This clonotype has more than one count but fewer than ten. The J gene is TRBJ1-2, the V gene TRBV10-3; possible D gene TRBD1, 5 bases. The length of the CDR3 is 13 residues. Looked up from germline, CDR1 is ENHRY and CDR2 is SYGVKD. Trimming cost V 0 bases and J 7 bases, with 9 bases left between them. The CDR3 DNA follows: TGTGCCATCAGTGAGTCCCGGGACCCTGGCTACACCTTC. Its translation: CAISESRDPGYTF.

This clonotype was recorded many times. This sequence joins TRBV28 and TRBJ2-5; D is perhaps TRBD2 (5 bases). V lost 10 bases and J lost 1, with 22 bases in between. The CDR3 consists of 16 residues. Germline CDR1 MDHEN, CDR2 SYDVKM. CDR3 protein: CATSDVRASGQETQYF. The CDR3 region has the DNA TGTGCCACCTCAGACGTTCGGGCGAGCGGCCAAGAGACCCAGTACTTC.

This clonotype was seen repeatedly, ten times or more. The chain is built from TRBV5-1 and TRBJ2-5; D is perhaps TRBD1 (5 bases). Germline V CDR1 and CDR2: SGHRS, YFSETQ. Trimming left V 3 bases short and J 5 bases short, with 14 bases between. The CDR3 runs 14 residues. CDR3 bases: TGCGCCAGCAGCTGGCAGGGCGCCCGTGAGACCCAGTACTTC. It is translated as CASSWQGARETQYF.

In nucleotides, the CDR3 is TGTGCCAGCAGCTTAGCGGCAGGGATGAACACCATATATTTT. Translation gives CASSLAAGMNTIYF. The V call is TRBV5-5, the J call TRBJ1-3; TRBD1 is a possible D gene (5 bases). Trimming shortened V by 2 bases and J by 7 bases, and 13 bases separated the two germline ends. Germline V CDR1 and CDR2: SGHKS, YYEKEE (reference sequence). This CDR3 region has 14 residues.

This clonotype appeared many times. The gene calls are TRBV5-1 and TRBJ2-3; no reliable D call. Germline CDR1 and CDR2: SGHRS and YFSETQ. V was trimmed by 3 bases and J by 2 bases, leaving 16 bases between them. CDR3 size: 16 residues. The CDR3 nucleotides read TGCGCCAGCAGCTGGTGGGATCAAACCTCCACAGATACGCAGTATTTT. Protein sequence: CASSWWDQTSTDTQYF.